This TCR beta chain stems from a study of shared clonotypes between healthy human individuals. Only in-frame clones appear in the TCRdb table, and some are missing; sequencing was by immunoSEQ multiplex PCR. The sample has roughly 2.2 million clones; just over 90% are singletons. The source of this sequence is a man between 18 and 29 years old in good health. Some clones in this sample may be carry-over from other donors' samples. The sample taken for sequencing was naive CD4+ T cells from PBMCs. As for subset: CD45RA+ positively selected.

CDR3 residues: CATTTSGAYNEQFF. Here the CDR3 DNA reads TGCGCCACCACGACTAGCGGAGCCTACAATGAGCAGTTCTTC. The chain combines TRBV5-1 with TRBJ2-1; 9 bases agree with TRBD2. This CDR3 is built from 14 residues. Trimming took 9 bases from V and 2 from J; bases not matched to a gene: 6. The V gene's germline CDR1 is SGHRS and CDR2 YFSETQ.